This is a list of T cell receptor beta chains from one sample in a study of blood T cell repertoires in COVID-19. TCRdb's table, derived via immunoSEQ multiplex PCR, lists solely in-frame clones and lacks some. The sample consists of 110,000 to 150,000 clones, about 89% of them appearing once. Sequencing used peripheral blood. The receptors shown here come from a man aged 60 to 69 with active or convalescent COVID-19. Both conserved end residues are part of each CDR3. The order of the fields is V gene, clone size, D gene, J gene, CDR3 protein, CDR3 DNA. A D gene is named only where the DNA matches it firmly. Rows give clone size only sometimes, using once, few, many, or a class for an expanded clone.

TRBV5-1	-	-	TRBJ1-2	CASSLSLGRSRDGYTF	TGCGCCAGCAGCTTATCACTAGGGAGGTCCCGAGATGGCTACACCTTC
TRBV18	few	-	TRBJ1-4	CASSREEDEKLFF	TGTGCCAGCTCCCGGGAAGAAGATGAAAAACTGTTTTTT
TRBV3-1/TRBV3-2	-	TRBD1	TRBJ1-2	CASSRPGQVDGYTF	TGTGCCAGCAGCCGCCCGGGACAGGTGGATGGCTACACCTTC
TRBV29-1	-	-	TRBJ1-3	CSVEDKSGNTIYF	TGCAGCGTTGAGGACAAGTCTGGAAACACCATATATTTT
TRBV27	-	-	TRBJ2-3	CASSRIERASSTDTQYF	TGTGCCAGCAGCCGGATAGAGCGGGCCTCTAGCACAGATACGCAGTATTTT
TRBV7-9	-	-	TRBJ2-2	CASSFLEPGELFF	TGTGCCAGCAGCTTCCTGGAGCCCGGGGAGCTGTTTTTT
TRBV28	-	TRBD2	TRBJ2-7	CASIPGGGSYEQYF	TGTGCCAGCATCCCCGGGGGAGGGTCCTACGAGCAGTACTTC
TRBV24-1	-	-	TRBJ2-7	CATSDFVLLGKLGHYSYEQYF	TGTGCCACCAGTGATTTTGTACTTCTGGGCAAATTGGGGCATTACTCCTACGAGCAGTACTTC
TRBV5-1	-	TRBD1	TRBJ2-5	CASSLANRGLGETQYF	TGCGCCAGCAGCTTGGCGAACAGGGGGCTAGGTGAGACCCAGTACTTC
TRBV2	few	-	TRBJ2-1	CASSLSRSNNEQFF	TGTGCCAGCAGCCTGTCTCGGTCGAACAATGAGCAGTTCTTC
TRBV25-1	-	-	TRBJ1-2	CASSAQGSYGYTF	TGTGCCAGCAGTGCACAGGGTTCCTATGGCTACACCTTC
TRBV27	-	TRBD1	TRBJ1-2	CASSSTGYDGYTF	TGTGCCAGCAGTTCGACAGGGTATGACGGCTACACCTTC
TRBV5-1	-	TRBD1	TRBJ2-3	CASSQGQGAWDTQYF	TGCGCCAGCAGCCAGGGACAGGGGGCATGGGATACGCAGTATTTT
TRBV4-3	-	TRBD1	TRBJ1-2	CASSQERLTGLRRYGYTF	TGCGCCAGCAGCCAAGAAAGATTGACAGGGCTTAGGAGGTATGGCTACACCTTC
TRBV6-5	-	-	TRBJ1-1	CASSPRGDTEAFF	TGTGCCAGCAGCCCCAGGGGCGACACTGAAGCTTTCTTT
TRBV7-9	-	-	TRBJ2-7	CASSLRGTNSYEQYF	TGTGCCAGCAGCTTAAGGGGGACTAACTCCTACGAGCAGTACTTC
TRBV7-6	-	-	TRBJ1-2	CASSSLRWGPNYGYTF	TGTGCCAGCAGCTCACTTCGGTGGGGGCCCAACTATGGCTACACCTTC
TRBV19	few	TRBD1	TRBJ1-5	CASSISGTDQPQHF	TGTGCCAGTAGTATCTCGGGGACAGACCAGCCCCAGCATTTT
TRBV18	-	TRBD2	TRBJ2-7	CASSPGLAGAYEQYF	TGTGCCAGCTCACCGGGACTAGCGGGAGCCTACGAGCAGTACTTC
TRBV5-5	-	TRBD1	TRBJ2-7	CASSLRGTGGYEQYF	TGTGCCAGCAGCTTGAGGGGGACAGGGGGTTACGAGCAGTACTTC
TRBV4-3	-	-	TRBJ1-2	CASSQSYSRDIPYGYTF	TGCGCCAGCAGCCAATCCTACTCCAGGGATATCCCCTATGGCTACACCTTC
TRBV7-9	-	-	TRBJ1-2	CASSPWGADGYTF	TGTGCCAGCAGCCCTTGGGGCGCAGATGGCTACACCTTC
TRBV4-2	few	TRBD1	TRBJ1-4	CASSQGQTNEKLFF	TGTGCCAGCAGCCAGGGACAGACTAATGAAAAACTGTTTTTT
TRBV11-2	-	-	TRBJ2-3	CASSQGQRTDTQYF	TGTGCCAGCAGCCAAGGACAACGCACAGATACGCAGTATTTT
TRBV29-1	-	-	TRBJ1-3	CSVEESDTIYF	TGCAGCGTTGAAGAATCGGACACCATATATTTT
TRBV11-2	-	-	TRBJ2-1	CASSLDSRDEQFF	TGTGCCAGCAGCTTAGACTCGCGGGATGAGCAGTTCTTC
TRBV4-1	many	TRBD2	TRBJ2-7	CASSQGLLRRGESYEQYF	TGCGCCAGCAGCCAAGGTTTATTAAGGCGGGGGGAGTCCTACGAGCAGTACTTC
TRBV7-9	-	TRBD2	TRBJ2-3	CASSLGLAGGQDTQYF	TGTGCCAGCAGCTTAGGGCTAGCGGGGGGGCAAGATACGCAGTATTTT
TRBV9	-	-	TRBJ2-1	CASSVRQSSYNEQFF	TGTGCCAGCAGCGTGAGACAGAGCTCCTACAATGAGCAGTTCTTC